Presented here are 25 T cell receptor beta chains from one specimen sequenced in a study of T cell repertoires in cytomegalovirus infection. TCRdb fed the reads into MiXCR, producing one record per CDR3 protein. The table lists over 300,000 distinct CDR3 sequences, roughly 16% of them singletons. The sequenced sample was PBMCs. Receptor source: a human donor in good health (CMV status not recorded). Some clones in this sample may be carry-over from other donors' samples.

This clonotype was counted at least ten times. The chain carries TRBV11-3 and TRBJ1-1; D is unresolved. The CDR3 is 13 residues long. The V gene lost 4 bases and the J gene lost 3 bases, with 9 bases spanning the gap. In germline, CDR1 is SGHNT, CDR2 YENEEA. CDR3 loop: CASSSFVYTEAFF. In DNA, the CDR3 is TGTGCCAGCAGCTCCTTCGTCTACACTGAAGCTTTCTTT. The full variable domain, completed using reference TRBV11-3 and TRBJ1-1, is EAGVVQSPRYKIIEKKQPVAFWCNPISGHNTLYWYLQNLGQGPELLIRYENEEAVDDSQLPKDRFSAERLKGVDSTLKIQPAELGDSAVYLCASSSFVYTEAFFGQGTRLTVV.

The chain is built from TRBV10-3 and TRBJ2-1, with TRBD1 matching over 10 bases. This CDR3 is built from 15 residues. Trimming removed 7 bases from V and 7 bases from J; junction bases left unmatched: 10. From germline, CDR1 is ENHRY and CDR2 SYGVKD. CDR3 in amino acids: CAIMAGQGIENEQFF. The CDR3 DNA is TGTGCCATCATGGCGGGACAGGGGATCGAAAATGAGCAGTTCTTC.

This clonotype has just a few counts. The genes are TRBV4-2 and TRBJ2-3; D not resolved. This CDR3 contains 15 residues. CDR1 and CDR2 (germline): LGHNA, YNFKEQ. V was pared by 1 base and J by 4 bases, with 12 bases between. The CDR3 DNA sequence: TGTGCCAGCAGCCAAGCCGTAAGAGAGTCAGATACGCAGTATTTT. Translation: CASSQAVRESDTQYF.

There are many counts of this clonotype. The V and J genes are TRBV7-2 and TRBJ1-6; D call uncertain. The CDR3 loop spans 18 amino acids. Germline-derived CDR1 and CDR2 are SGHTA and FQGNSA. Trimming pared 3 bases from V and 1 base from J, leaving 16 bases between. The CDR3 DNA sequence: TGTGCCAGCAGCTTGGCGGGTTCGGGTGGGTCCTATAATTCACCCCTCCACTTT. Translated, it gives CASSLAGSGGSYNSPLHF.

This clonotype was picked up many times. This rearrangement joins TRBV7-2 to TRBJ2-3; D unresolved. CDR3 length equals 14 residues. V dropped 3 bases and J dropped 1 base, with 8 bases sitting between them. Germline V lookup: CDR1 SGHTA, CDR2 FQGNSA. Written as DNA, the CDR3 is TGTGCCAGCAGCTTCACAGAGGGCACAGATACGCAGTATTTT. It translates to CASSFTEGTDTQYF.

The sample holds a few counts of this clonotype. V usage is TRBV20-1 and J usage is TRBJ1-1; D possibly corresponds to TRBD1 (6 bases). Germline V CDR1 and CDR2: DFQATT, SNEGSKA (reference sequence). Trimming took off 6 bases at V and 1 base at J, with 18 bases between the two ends. This CDR3 is 15 amino acids long. The CDR3 DNA is TGCAGTGCGAAGCTGGGGGGCTGGGCGAACACTGAAGCTTTCTTT. Protein product: CSAKLGGWANTEAFF.

The chain is built from TRBV6-5 and TRBJ2-3; a possible D gene is TRBD2 (7 bases). V gave up 6 bases and J gave up 4 bases, with 17 bases separating them. The CDR3 contains 15 residues. Germline V CDR1 and CDR2: MNHEY, SVGAGI. Here the CDR3 DNA reads TGTGCCAGCAGATCTCTGGGGGAGGGGGCAGATACGCAGTATTTT. It yields the protein CASRSLGEGADTQYF.

This clonotype was observed a handful of times. The chain links TRBV5-1 to TRBJ1-4; no reliable D call. There are 14 residues in the CDR3. V was shortened by 2 bases and J by 4 bases, with 9 bases between the two germline ends. Germline lookup yields CDR1 SGHRS and CDR2 YFSETQ. The CDR3 region has the DNA TGCGCCAGCAGCTTCGGGCCAGTTAATGAAAAACTGTTTTTT. Translated, it gives CASSFGPVNEKLFF.

This clonotype appeared many times. This sequence joins TRBV12-3 or TRBV12-4 and TRBJ1-5, with TRBD1 matching 9 bases. V dropped 9 bases and J dropped 6; count of bases not matched to a gene: 12. The CDR3 is 15 amino acids. CDR3 in amino acids: CASRSGTGIIQPQHF. The CDR3 nucleotides read TGTGCCAGTAGATCCGGGACAGGGATAATTCAGCCCCAGCATTTT.

This clonotype was observed a few times. The J gene is TRBJ2-5, the V gene TRBV7-8; D is tentatively TRBD1 or TRBD2 (6 bases each). Germline-derived CDR1 and CDR2 are SGHVS and FQNEAQ. The CDR3 sequence is 14 residues long. With 3 bases removed from V and 7 bases from J, the gap between germline ends came to 15 bases. The CDR3 nucleotides read TGTGCCAGCAGCTTCTCGGGGGCGGCGGTGACCCAGTACTTC. Translating it yields CASSFSGAAVTQYF.

This clonotype turned up a few times. V usage is TRBV5-5 and J usage is TRBJ1-1; D is possibly TRBD1 (6 bases). The V end was cut by 4 bases, the J end by 0 bases, with 10 bases between. CDR1 and CDR2 from the germline V gene are SGHKS and YYEKEE (reference sequence). This CDR3 has 14 amino acids. The CDR3 loop reads CASSLWTVNTEAFF. As DNA, the CDR3 is TGTGCCAGCAGCCTCTGGACAGTGAACACTGAAGCTTTCTTT.

This clonotype was counted ten times or more. The J gene is TRBJ2-7, the V gene TRBV28, with D unclear. Trimming pared 3 bases from V and 2 bases from J, leaving 11 bases between. This CDR3 is 14 amino acids long. From germline, CDR1 is MDHEN and CDR2 SYDVKM. CDR3 nucleotide sequence: TGTGCCAGCAGTTTCCAGAAACCTCCCTACGAGCAGTACTTC. Amino acids: CASSFQKPPYEQYF.

As to this clonotype: Given the absence of the conserved phenylalanine or tryptophan at the CDR3 end, a read error is likely. The chain recombines TRBV2 with TRBJ2-2; the D gene could be TRBD1 or TRBD2 (5 bases each). Trimming pared 7 bases from V and 1 base from J, leaving 10 bases between. CDR3 size: 14 residues. Germline loops: CDR1 SNHLY, CDR2 FYNNEI. For the CDR3, the DNA is TGTGCCAGCACGGGACCGATGAACACCGGGGAGCTGTTTCTT. Its translation: CASTGPMNTGELFL.

This chain joins TRBV6-5 and TRBJ1-1; 7 bases align to TRBD1. Germline CDR1 reads MNHEY; CDR2 reads SVGAGI. The V segment lost 2 bases and the J segment 6 bases; nucleotides outside the gene matches: 3. The CDR3 has 13 residues. CDR3 sequence (DNA): TGTGCCAGCAGTTACGCAGGGGGGGCTGAAGCTTTCTTT. Its protein is CASSYAGGAEAFF.

Written as DNA, the CDR3 is TGCGCCAGCAGCTTGGCCTCGGGCATCTCCTACGAGCAGTACTTC. This translates into CASSLASGISYEQYF. The chain employs TRBV5-1 and TRBJ2-7; D gene ambiguous. With 0 bases removed from V and 0 bases from J, the gap between germline ends came to 10 bases. This CDR3 spans 15 amino acids. The germline V gene encodes CDR1 SGHRS and CDR2 YFSETQ.

This clonotype was seen only a few times. CDR3 DNA: TGTGCCAGCATTGGGACAGGGTACACTGAAGCTTTCTTT. Translating gives CASIGTGYTEAFF. This chain joins TRBV12-3 or TRBV12-4 and TRBJ1-1; 9 nucleotides line up with TRBD1. Unmatched junction bases numbered 3, after V lost 7 bases and J lost 3 bases. The CDR3 extends over 13 amino acids.

This sequence joins TRBV20-1 and TRBJ1-4; D is unclear. V was clipped by 1 base and J by 5 bases, with 11 bases between them. The CDR3 extends over 14 amino acids. CDR1 and CDR2 from the germline V gene are DFQATT and SNEGSKA (reference sequence). The DNA for the CDR3 is TGCAGTGCTAGAGCTCCGTTCGGAAATGAAAAACTGTTTTTT. Translation gives CSARAPFGNEKLFF.

This clonotype appeared many times. The V gene is TRBV15, the J gene TRBJ2-3, with 9 bases fitting TRBD1. Trimming removed 0 bases from V and 3 bases from J; junction bases left unmatched: 1. CDR3 length: 15 residues. Germline V gene lookup returns CDR1 LNHNV and CDR2 YYDKDF (reference sequence). CDR3 region: CATSREQGATDTQYF. Written as DNA, the CDR3 is TGTGCCACCAGCAGAGAACAGGGGGCGACAGATACGCAGTATTTT.

The chain couples TRBV19 to TRBJ1-5; 7 nucleotides align to TRBD1. This CDR3 has 14 amino acids. The V segment lost 3 bases and the J segment 4 bases; nucleotides outside the gene matches: 3. The germline V gene encodes CDR1 LNHDA and CDR2 SQIVND (reference sequence). The CDR3 reads CASSMGTANQPQHF. CDR3 in DNA: TGTGCCAGTAGTATGGGGACAGCTAATCAGCCCCAGCATTTT.

Only a few counts were recorded for this clonotype. This chain links TRBV6-5 with TRBJ2-7; D is perhaps TRBD1 (5 bases). Germline V gene sequence: CDR1 MNHEY, CDR2 SVGAGI. The CDR3 has 14 residues. V was pared by 0 bases and J by 6 bases, with 12 bases between. In DNA form, the CDR3 reads TGTGCCAGCAGTTACTCACAGGTTTGGGTCGAGCAGTACTTC. Amino acids: CASSYSQVWVEQYF.

The chain has TRBV14 and TRBJ1-2, with 9 bases that match TRBD1. This CDR3 is 16 amino acids long. With 2 bases clipped from V and 7 bases from J, the junction kept 11 bases outside the gene matches. The germline V gene encodes CDR1 SGHDN and CDR2 FVKESK. CDR3 sequence reads: CASSQYRGLPSGGYTF. The CDR3 DNA follows: TGTGCCAGCAGCCAATACAGGGGGCTCCCCTCTGGTGGCTACACCTTC.

This clonotype came up a few times. This rearrangement joins TRBV5-4 to TRBJ2-1; 7 bases fit TRBD2. With 4 bases clipped from V and 4 bases from J, the junction kept 5 bases outside the gene matches. CDR1 is SGHNT, CDR2 YYREEE, per germline (reference sequence). CDR3 size: 14 residues. As DNA, the CDR3 is TGTGCCAGCAGCCCACGGGGGGAATACAATGAGCAGTTCTTC. Translated: CASSPRGEYNEQFF.

Many counts were recorded for this clonotype. The J gene is TRBJ1-2, the V gene TRBV12-3 or TRBV12-4, with 10 nucleotides matching TRBD1. V lost 6 bases, J lost 6 bases, and 10 bases stayed unmatched. This CDR3 spans 15 amino acids. The CDR3 region has the DNA TGTGCCAGCAGCCCGGGACAGGGGAGGATAGATGGCTACACCTTC. Translated: CASSPGQGRIDGYTF.

A few counts support this clonotype. This may be a read error, as it is one base from a much larger clone. This rearrangement joins TRBV7-2 to TRBJ2-5, with D hard to call. The germline V gene has CDR1 SGHTA and CDR2 FQGNSA. The CDR3 extends over 13 amino acids. V was shortened by 3 bases and J by 5 bases, with 10 bases between the two germline ends. Written as DNA, the CDR3 is TGTGCCAGCAGCTTTACGGTTGGCGAGACCCAGTACTTC. It specifies CASSFTVGETQYF.

The chain combines TRBV20-1 with TRBJ1-5; 7 bases match TRBD1. The length of the CDR3 is 13 residues. Germline trimming cut 4 bases from V and 5 bases from J; bases unmatched to any gene: 5. CDR1 DFQATT and CDR2 SNEGSKA come from the germline V gene (reference sequence). The CDR3 DNA follows: TGCAGTGCTAAAGACAGGGTTGATCAGCCCCAGCATTTT. As protein: CSAKDRVDQPQHF.